This T cell receptor (beta chain) stems from a study of cytomegalovirus exposure and HLA in healthy donors. The study, taken as a whole, reports: Analysis performed later showed TCR beta chains linked to HLA being more clonally expanded than equally common others. A later look showed TCR association rates differing by HLA locus, highest for DRB1 and lowest for HLA-C. By a later analysis, the bulk of CMV-associated TCR beta chains appeared HLA-restricted.

The CDR3 totals 15 residues. Trimming removed 3 bases from V and 5 bases from J, with 13 bases in between. CDR1 and CDR2 (germline): SNHLY, FYNNEI. This clone appeared a few times. Its target is unknown. Use of 60 Vbeta and 13 Jbeta primers characterized the PCR. TCRdb's table, derived via immunoSEQ multiplex PCR, lists solely in-frame clones and lacks some. The data show 60,000 to 70,000 clones, around 80% seen once. Nominally healthy donors provided the samples, though records likely missed some immune exposures. The sequence derives from a man in his forties in good health and CMV-seronegative. The chain is built from TRBV2 and TRBJ1-4; D might be TRBD1 (5 bases). Sequencing was performed on PBMCs. In DNA form, the CDR3 reads TGTGCCAGCAGTGAGATGGGGCAGGGCAATGAAAAACTGTTTTTT. Translation gives CASSEMGQGNEKLFF.